One TCR beta chain is described in this entry. Its specificity is not known. The CDR3 loop spans 15 amino acids. Germline CDR1 LNHNV, CDR2 YYDKDF (reference sequence). Trimming pared 1 base from V and 2 bases from J, leaving 10 bases between. These data originate in a study of T cells in Graves' hyperthyroidism and ophthalmopathy. Notes on the study in general: Within blood appeared most thyroid clonotypes that had expanded above 0.001.

At least 3 on the Clinical Activity Score was recorded for ophthalmopathy patients, who also had NOSPECS grade at least 4 and duration under 3 months. Isolation of PBMCs was performed on 9.5 to 10 ml fresh peripheral blood. TCR beta CDR3 regions were amplified from RNA. HTBI primers were the set used in a first-round RT-PCR of the TCR CDR3. TCRdb re-called the multiplex PCR reads with MiXCR, one entry per CDR3 protein. This table has 310,000 or so distinct CDR3 sequences, over 15% appearing once. The sequenced sample consisted of blood. V gene TRBV15 combines with J gene TRBJ2-3; perhaps TRBD1 as D (6 bases). The receptor was isolated from a woman aged 55-70 years with Graves' ophthalmopathy. CDR3 coding DNA: TGTGCCACCAGCAGAGGGGGGCTCGCCACAGATACGCAGTATTTT. Its translation: CATSRGGLATDTQYF.